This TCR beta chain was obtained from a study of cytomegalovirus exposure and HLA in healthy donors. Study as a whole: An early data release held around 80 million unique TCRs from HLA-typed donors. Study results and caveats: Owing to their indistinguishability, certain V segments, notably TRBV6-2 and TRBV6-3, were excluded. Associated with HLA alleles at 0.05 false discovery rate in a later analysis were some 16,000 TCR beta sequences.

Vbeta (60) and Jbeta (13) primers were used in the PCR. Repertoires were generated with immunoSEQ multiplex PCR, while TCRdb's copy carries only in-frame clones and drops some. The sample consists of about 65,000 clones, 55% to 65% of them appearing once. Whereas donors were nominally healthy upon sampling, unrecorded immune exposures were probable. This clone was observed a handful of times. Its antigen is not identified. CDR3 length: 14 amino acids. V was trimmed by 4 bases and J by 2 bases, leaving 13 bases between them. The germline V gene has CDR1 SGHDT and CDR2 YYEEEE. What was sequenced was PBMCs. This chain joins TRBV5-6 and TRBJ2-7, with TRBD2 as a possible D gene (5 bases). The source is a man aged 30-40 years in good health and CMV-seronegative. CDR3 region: CASSTWTLAYEQYF. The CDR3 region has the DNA TGTGCCAGCAGCACATGGACTTTAGCCTACGAGCAGTACTTC.